Listed below are T cell receptor beta chains from one sample, sequenced in a study of HIV-infected patients and healthy controls. A single record per CDR3 protein comes from TCRdb applying MiXCR to the 5' RACE reads. The table has 9,900 or so distinct CDR3 sequences, 5.2% seen once. Source: blood, taken before antiretroviral therapy. The receptor set was obtained from an adult with HIV infection. Each CDR3 is given with its conserved first and last residue. Each record gives: J gene, CDR3 length, D gene, V gene, clone size, CDR3 protein, CDR3 DNA. D genes are given only for firm matches. Clone size is shown for a subset of rows, as once, few, many or a class of expanded clone.

j_call: TRBJ2-1; cdr3_length: 17; d_call: TRBD2; v_call: TRBV29-1; clone_size: many; cdr3_aa: CSVEDPLTSGSYNEQFF; cdr3_nt: TGCAGCGTTGAAGATCCACTAACTAGCGGGAGTTACAATGAGCAGTTCTTC
j_call: TRBJ2-3; cdr3_length: 12; d_call: NA; v_call: TRBV3-1; clone_size: many; cdr3_aa: CASSQATDTQYF; cdr3_nt: TGTGCCAGCAGCCAAGCCACAGATACGCAGTATTTT
j_call: TRBJ2-1; cdr3_length: 16; d_call: NA; v_call: TRBV11-2; clone_size: many; cdr3_aa: CASSSNYGTVYNEQFF; cdr3_nt: TGTGCCAGCAGCTCCAATTACGGGACTGTATATAATGAGCAGTTCTTC
j_call: TRBJ2-3; cdr3_length: 14; d_call: NA; v_call: TRBV19; clone_size: many; cdr3_aa: CASAVGAPTDTQYF; cdr3_nt: TGTGCCTCTGCCGTTGGGGCGCCCACAGATACGCAGTATTTT
j_call: TRBJ2-3; cdr3_length: 15; d_call: TRBD2; v_call: TRBV12-3/TRBV12-4; clone_size: medium-sized; cdr3_aa: CASSISGGATDTQYF; cdr3_nt: TGTGCCAGCAGTATTAGCGGGGGGGCGACAGATACGCAGTATTTT
j_call: TRBJ2-7; cdr3_length: 12; d_call: NA; v_call: TRBV29-1; clone_size: many; cdr3_aa: CSVSSGPMEQYF; cdr3_nt: TGCAGCGTTTCCTCCGGACCTATGGAGCAGTACTTC
j_call: TRBJ2-1; cdr3_length: 16; d_call: NA; v_call: TRBV2; clone_size: many; cdr3_aa: CARDQPSSSWDNEQFF; cdr3_nt: TGTGCCAGGGACCAGCCCAGCTCTTCCTGGGACAATGAGCAGTTCTTC
j_call: TRBJ2-6; cdr3_length: 24; d_call: TRBD2; v_call: TRBV29-1; clone_size: medium-sized; cdr3_aa: CSVEAAPYHDTSGRVSSGANVLTF; cdr3_nt: TGCAGCGTTGAAGCGGCTCCCTACCACGACACTAGCGGGAGGGTTTCCTCTGGGGCCAACGTCCTGACTTTC
j_call: TRBJ1-4; cdr3_length: 14; d_call: NA; v_call: TRBV6-5; clone_size: many; cdr3_aa: CASSGRGGVEKLFF; cdr3_nt: TGTGCCAGCAGTGGGCGAGGGGGTGTTGAAAAACTGTTTTTT
j_call: TRBJ2-5; cdr3_length: 14; d_call: NA; v_call: TRBV15; clone_size: few; cdr3_aa: CATSLGGSQETQYF; cdr3_nt: TGTGCCACCAGCCTGGGTGGCAGCCAAGAGACCCAGTACTTC
j_call: TRBJ2-1; cdr3_length: 11; d_call: NA; v_call: TRBV7-9; clone_size: medium-sized; cdr3_aa: CASRAGNEQFF; cdr3_nt: TGTGCCTCAAGGGCGGGCAATGAGCAGTTCTTC
j_call: TRBJ2-1; cdr3_length: 12; d_call: NA; v_call: TRBV7-9; clone_size: many; cdr3_aa: CASSFQDNEQFF; cdr3_nt: TGTGCCAGCAGCTTTCAGGACAATGAGCAGTTCTTC
j_call: TRBJ2-7; cdr3_length: 14; d_call: TRBD1; v_call: TRBV28; clone_size: many; cdr3_aa: CASSLGGQGYEQYF; cdr3_nt: TGTGCCAGCAGTTTGGGGGGACAGGGGTACGAGCAGTACTTC
j_call: TRBJ2-1; cdr3_length: 15; d_call: NA; v_call: TRBV5-1; clone_size: many; cdr3_aa: CASSSSLWTDNEQFF; cdr3_nt: TGCGCCAGCAGCTCCTCCCTCTGGACTGACAATGAGCAGTTCTTC
j_call: TRBJ2-7; cdr3_length: 16; d_call: NA; v_call: TRBV11-2; clone_size: many; cdr3_aa: CASSLSGRSSSYEQYF; cdr3_nt: TGTGCCAGCAGCTTAAGCGGGCGCTCGAGCTCCTACGAGCAGTACTTC
j_call: TRBJ1-4; cdr3_length: 18; d_call: NA; v_call: TRBV11-2; clone_size: medium-sized; cdr3_aa: CASSLKPEPGPTNEKLFF; cdr3_nt: TGTGCCAGCAGCTTAAAACCGGAACCGGGACCCACTAATGAAAAACTGTTTTTT
j_call: TRBJ2-1; cdr3_length: 14; d_call: NA; v_call: TRBV12-3/TRBV12-4; clone_size: many; cdr3_aa: CASSFGGSYNEQFF; cdr3_nt: TGTGCCAGCAGTTTCGGGGGATCCTACAATGAGCAGTTCTTC
j_call: TRBJ2-2; cdr3_length: 15; d_call: TRBD2; v_call: TRBV7-2; clone_size: many; cdr3_aa: CASSLTSRNTGELFF; cdr3_nt: TGTGCCAGCAGCTTGACTAGCAGGAACACCGGGGAGCTGTTTTTT
j_call: TRBJ1-5; cdr3_length: 16; d_call: NA; v_call: TRBV20-1; clone_size: medium-sized; cdr3_aa: CSARDGRGTVNQPQHF; cdr3_nt: TGCAGTGCTAGAGATGGCCGCGGGACGGTCAATCAGCCCCAGCATTTT
j_call: TRBJ1-1; cdr3_length: 12; d_call: NA; v_call: TRBV5-1; clone_size: NA; cdr3_aa: CASSPHGEQAFF; cdr3_nt: TGCGCCAGCAGCCCTCATGGGGAACAAGCTTTCTTT
j_call: TRBJ1-1; cdr3_length: 14; d_call: NA; v_call: TRBV7-8; clone_size: many; cdr3_aa: CASTHQGMSTEAFF; cdr3_nt: TGTGCCAGTACCCATCAGGGGATGAGCACTGAAGCTTTCTTT
j_call: TRBJ1-5; cdr3_length: 16; d_call: NA; v_call: TRBV2; clone_size: medium-sized; cdr3_aa: CASSEGGTARSQPQHF; cdr3_nt: TGTGCCAGCAGTGAAGGGGGCACCGCGCGAAGTCAGCCCCAGCATTTT
j_call: TRBJ2-2; cdr3_length: 16; d_call: TRBD2; v_call: TRBV24-1; clone_size: many; cdr3_aa: CATSAQWGGNTGELFF; cdr3_nt: TGTGCCACCAGTGCCCAGTGGGGGGGGAACACCGGGGAGCTGTTTTTT
j_call: TRBJ2-7; cdr3_length: 15; d_call: NA; v_call: TRBV20-1; clone_size: many; cdr3_aa: CSARDRSPNPYEQYF; cdr3_nt: TGCAGTGCTAGAGACAGGAGCCCCAATCCCTACGAGCAGTACTTC
j_call: TRBJ1-2; cdr3_length: 13; d_call: NA; v_call: TRBV19; clone_size: many; cdr3_aa: CASQSLQGSGYTF; cdr3_nt: TGTGCCAGCCAGAGCCTACAGGGATCCGGCTACACCTTC
j_call: TRBJ1-1; cdr3_length: 12; d_call: NA; v_call: TRBV2; clone_size: many; cdr3_aa: CASRRERTEAFF; cdr3_nt: TGTGCCAGCCGGCGGGAGCGCACTGAAGCTTTCTTT
j_call: TRBJ2-2; cdr3_length: 18; d_call: NA; v_call: TRBV5-6; clone_size: many; cdr3_aa: CASSRYLTAPPGTGELFF; cdr3_nt: TGTGCCAGCAGCCGTTATTTGACAGCCCCGCCGGGCACCGGGGAGCTGTTTTTT
j_call: TRBJ2-1; cdr3_length: 13; d_call: TRBD1; v_call: TRBV24-1; clone_size: many; cdr3_aa: CATGDSSYNEQFF; cdr3_nt: TGTGCCACTGGGGACAGCTCCTACAATGAGCAGTTCTTC
j_call: TRBJ1-1; cdr3_length: 16; d_call: TRBD1; v_call: TRBV3-1; clone_size: medium-sized; cdr3_aa: CASSQGTGDWNTEAFF; cdr3_nt: TGTGCCAGCAGCCAAGGGACAGGGGATTGGAACACTGAAGCTTTCTTT
j_call: TRBJ2-3; cdr3_length: 14; d_call: NA; v_call: TRBV7-2; clone_size: medium-sized; cdr3_aa: CASSLSPGQDTQYF; cdr3_nt: TGTGCCAGCAGCTTATCTCCGGGACAAGATACGCAGTATTTT
j_call: TRBJ2-5; cdr3_length: 17; d_call: TRBD2; v_call: TRBV10-3; clone_size: many; cdr3_aa: CAISESELAGIQETQYF; cdr3_nt: TGTGCCATCAGTGAGTCGGAACTAGCGGGGATCCAAGAGACCCAGTACTTC
j_call: TRBJ2-1; cdr3_length: 14; d_call: TRBD2; v_call: TRBV11-2; clone_size: many; cdr3_aa: CASSPGLAGKQQFF; cdr3_nt: TGTGCCAGCAGCCCGGGACTAGCGGGCAAACAGCAGTTCTTC
j_call: TRBJ2-5; cdr3_length: 12; d_call: NA; v_call: TRBV19; clone_size: many; cdr3_aa: CASSIPGGTQYF; cdr3_nt: TGTGCCAGTAGTATCCCTGGGGGGACCCAGTACTTC
j_call: TRBJ1-3; cdr3_length: 14; d_call: NA; v_call: TRBV7-2; clone_size: many; cdr3_aa: CASSLAVQGNTIYF; cdr3_nt: TGTGCCAGCAGCTTAGCGGTACAGGGAAACACCATATATTTT
j_call: TRBJ1-6; cdr3_length: 15; d_call: TRBD1; v_call: TRBV7-6; clone_size: many; cdr3_aa: CASSLNRGLDSPLHF; cdr3_nt: TGTGCCAGCAGCCTGAACAGGGGGCTGGATTCACCCCTCCACTTT
j_call: TRBJ2-7; cdr3_length: 14; d_call: NA; v_call: TRBV5-4; clone_size: many; cdr3_aa: CASSSEGRIYEQYF; cdr3_nt: TGTGCCAGCAGCTCCGAAGGGAGGATCTACGAGCAGTACTTC
j_call: TRBJ2-1; cdr3_length: 15; d_call: TRBD2; v_call: TRBV19; clone_size: NA; cdr3_aa: CASSIVSGSWHEQFF; cdr3_nt: TGTGCCAGTAGTATCGTCAGCGGGAGCTGGCATGAGCAGTTCTTC
j_call: TRBJ2-7; cdr3_length: 12; d_call: NA; v_call: TRBV7-9; clone_size: medium-sized; cdr3_aa: CASSRDGGEQYF; cdr3_nt: TGTGCCAGCAGCCGGGACGGCGGCGAGCAGTACTTC
j_call: TRBJ1-1; cdr3_length: 13; d_call: NA; v_call: TRBV29-1; clone_size: many; cdr3_aa: CSVEARGSTEAFF; cdr3_nt: TGCAGCGTTGAAGCGAGAGGGAGCACTGAAGCTTTCTTT
j_call: TRBJ2-7; cdr3_length: 14; d_call: TRBD2; v_call: TRBV29-1; clone_size: few; cdr3_aa: CSDKTSGSLNEQYF; cdr3_nt: TGCAGCGATAAGACTAGCGGGAGTCTGAACGAGCAGTACTTC
j_call: TRBJ1-3; cdr3_length: 15; d_call: NA; v_call: TRBV12-3/TRBV12-4; clone_size: many; cdr3_aa: CASNEWSGSGNTIYF; cdr3_nt: TGTGCCAGCAACGAGTGGTCCGGGTCTGGAAACACCATATATTTT
j_call: TRBJ2-5; cdr3_length: 15; d_call: NA; v_call: TRBV27; clone_size: NA; cdr3_aa: CASSFSRSVGETQYF; cdr3_nt: TGTGCCAGCAGTTTTTCGAGGTCGGTTGGAGAGACCCAGTACTTC
j_call: TRBJ2-3; cdr3_length: 14; d_call: NA; v_call: TRBV28; clone_size: many; cdr3_aa: CASGPRPGVDTQYF; cdr3_nt: TGTGCCAGCGGTCCTCGCCCCGGCGTTGATACGCAGTATTTT
j_call: TRBJ2-7; cdr3_length: 12; d_call: NA; v_call: TRBV7-6; clone_size: many; cdr3_aa: CASSSFEDEQYF; cdr3_nt: TGTGCCAGCAGCTCCTTCGAAGACGAGCAGTACTTC
j_call: TRBJ2-1; cdr3_length: 12; d_call: NA; v_call: TRBV12-3/TRBV12-4; clone_size: medium-sized; cdr3_aa: CASGDSINEQFF; cdr3_nt: TGTGCCAGCGGGGACTCAATCAATGAGCAGTTCTTC
j_call: TRBJ2-3; cdr3_length: 17; d_call: NA; v_call: TRBV6-2/TRBV6-3; clone_size: many; cdr3_aa: CASRPNPRTDFIDTQYF; cdr3_nt: TGTGCCAGCAGACCAAACCCGAGAACGGACTTCATAGATACGCAGTATTTT
j_call: TRBJ1-6; cdr3_length: 13; d_call: TRBD1; v_call: TRBV20-1; clone_size: NA; cdr3_aa: CSAHRGKDSPLHF; cdr3_nt: TGCAGTGCTCACAGGGGGAAAGATTCACCCCTCCACTTT
j_call: TRBJ2-5; cdr3_length: 15; d_call: NA; v_call: TRBV6-1; clone_size: many; cdr3_aa: CASSEDEDPQETQYF; cdr3_nt: TGTGCCAGCAGTGAAGACGAGGATCCCCAAGAGACCCAGTACTTC
j_call: TRBJ1-1; cdr3_length: 15; d_call: NA; v_call: TRBV7-9; clone_size: many; cdr3_aa: CASSLESGVSTEAFF; cdr3_nt: TGTGCCAGCAGCTTAGAGTCGGGGGTTAGCACTGAAGCTTTCTTT
j_call: TRBJ2-4; cdr3_length: 17; d_call: NA; v_call: TRBV12-3/TRBV12-4; clone_size: many; cdr3_aa: CASSLFFSGRDGHIQYF; cdr3_nt: TGTGCCAGCAGTTTATTTTTCTCGGGCAGGGACGGACACATTCAGTACTTC
j_call: TRBJ1-1; cdr3_length: 13; d_call: NA; v_call: TRBV7-2; clone_size: many; cdr3_aa: CASSLGTNTEAFF; cdr3_nt: TGTGCCAGCAGCTTAGGGACAAACACTGAAGCTTTCTTT
j_call: TRBJ2-2; cdr3_length: 12; d_call: NA; v_call: TRBV30; clone_size: many; cdr3_aa: CAWSAGSGELFF; cdr3_nt: TGTGCCTGGAGTGCGGGTTCCGGGGAGCTGTTTTTT
j_call: TRBJ1-2; cdr3_length: 12; d_call: NA; v_call: TRBV29-1; clone_size: few; cdr3_aa: CSGAGTEDGYTF; cdr3_nt: TGCAGCGGGGCCGGGACCGAGGATGGCTACACCTTC
j_call: TRBJ1-5; cdr3_length: 14; d_call: NA; v_call: TRBV12-3/TRBV12-4; clone_size: medium-sized; cdr3_aa: CASSPWGYNQPQHF; cdr3_nt: TGTGCCAGCAGTCCCTGGGGGTACAATCAGCCCCAGCATTTT
j_call: TRBJ2-6; cdr3_length: 18; d_call: TRBD1; v_call: TRBV7-9; clone_size: medium-sized; cdr3_aa: CASSFVDRLGPGANVLTF; cdr3_nt: TGTGCCAGCAGCTTTGTGGACAGGTTGGGACCTGGGGCCAACGTCCTGACTTTC